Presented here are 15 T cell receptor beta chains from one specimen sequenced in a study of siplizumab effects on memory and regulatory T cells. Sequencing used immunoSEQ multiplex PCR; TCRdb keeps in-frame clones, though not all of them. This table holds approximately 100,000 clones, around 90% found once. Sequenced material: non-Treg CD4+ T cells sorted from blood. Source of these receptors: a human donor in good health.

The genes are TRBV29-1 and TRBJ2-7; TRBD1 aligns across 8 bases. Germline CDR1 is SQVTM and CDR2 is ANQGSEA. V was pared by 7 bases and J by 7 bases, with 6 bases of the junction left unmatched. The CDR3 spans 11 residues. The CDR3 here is CSGTGLGEQYF. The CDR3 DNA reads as TGCAGCGGGACAGGGCTCGGAGAGCAGTACTTC.

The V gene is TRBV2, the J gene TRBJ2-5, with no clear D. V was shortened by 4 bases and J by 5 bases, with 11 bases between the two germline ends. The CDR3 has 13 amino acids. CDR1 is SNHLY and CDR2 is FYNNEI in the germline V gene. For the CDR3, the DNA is TGTGCCAGCAGTGTAGGTATACCGGAGACCCAGTACTTC. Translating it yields CASSVGIPETQYF.

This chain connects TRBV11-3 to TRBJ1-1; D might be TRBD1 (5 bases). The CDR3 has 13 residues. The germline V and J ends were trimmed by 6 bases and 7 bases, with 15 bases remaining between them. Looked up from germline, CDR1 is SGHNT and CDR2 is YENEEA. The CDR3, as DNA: TGTGCCAGCAGGACACAGGAGATTTATGAAGCTTTCTTT. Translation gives CASRTQEIYEAFF. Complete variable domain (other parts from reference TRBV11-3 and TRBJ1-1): EAGVVQSPRYKIIEKKQPVAFWCNPISGHNTLYWYLQNLGQGPELLIRYENEEAVDDSQLPKDRFSAERLKGVDSTLKIQPAELGDSAVYLCASRTQEIYEAFFGQGTRLTVV.

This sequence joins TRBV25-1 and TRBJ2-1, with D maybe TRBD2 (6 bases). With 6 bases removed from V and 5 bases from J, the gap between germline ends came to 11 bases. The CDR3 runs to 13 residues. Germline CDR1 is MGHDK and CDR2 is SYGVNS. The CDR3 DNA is TGTGCCAGCAGCCGGGACTTAGACAATGAGCAGTTCTTC. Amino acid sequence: CASSRDLDNEQFF.

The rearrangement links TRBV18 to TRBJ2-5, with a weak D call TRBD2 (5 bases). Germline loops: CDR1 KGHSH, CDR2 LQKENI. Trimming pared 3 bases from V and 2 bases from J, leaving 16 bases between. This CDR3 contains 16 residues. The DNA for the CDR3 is TGTGCCAGCTCACCCCAGAGGGCAACCTTACAAGAGACCCAGTACTTC. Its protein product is CASSPQRATLQETQYF.

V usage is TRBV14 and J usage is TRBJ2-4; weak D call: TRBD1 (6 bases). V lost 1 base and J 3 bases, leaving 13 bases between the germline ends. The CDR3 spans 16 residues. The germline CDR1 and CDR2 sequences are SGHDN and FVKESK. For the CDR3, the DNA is TGTGCCAGCAGCCAAGGCGAAGGGGGTTTCAAAAACATTCAGTACTTC. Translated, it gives CASSQGEGGFKNIQYF.

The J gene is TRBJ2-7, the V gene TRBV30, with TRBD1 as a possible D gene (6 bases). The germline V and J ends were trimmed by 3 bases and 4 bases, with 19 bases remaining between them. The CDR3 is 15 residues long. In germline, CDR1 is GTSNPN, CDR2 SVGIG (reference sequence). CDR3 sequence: CAWRDGNTGLYEQYF. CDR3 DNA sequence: TGTGCCTGGAGAGATGGGAATACAGGGTTATACGAGCAGTACTTC.

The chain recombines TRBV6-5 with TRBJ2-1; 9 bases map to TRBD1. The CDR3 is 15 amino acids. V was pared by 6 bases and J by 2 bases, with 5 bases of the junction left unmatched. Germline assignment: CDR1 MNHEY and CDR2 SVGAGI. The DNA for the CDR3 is TGTGCCAGCAGGGACGGGACAGGGACCTACAATGAGCAGTTCTTC. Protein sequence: CASRDGTGTYNEQFF.

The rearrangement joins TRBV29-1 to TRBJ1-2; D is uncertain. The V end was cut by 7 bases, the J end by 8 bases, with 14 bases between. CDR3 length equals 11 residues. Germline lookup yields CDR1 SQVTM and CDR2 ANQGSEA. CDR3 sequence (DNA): TGCAGCGCTTCTTGGGTGGACGGCTACACCTTC. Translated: CSASWVDGYTF.

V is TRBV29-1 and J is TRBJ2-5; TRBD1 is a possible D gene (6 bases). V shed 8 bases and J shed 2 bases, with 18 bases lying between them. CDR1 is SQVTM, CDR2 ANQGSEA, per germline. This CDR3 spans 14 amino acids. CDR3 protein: CSFSNPTGQETQYF. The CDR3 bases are TGCAGCTTTTCCAATCCGACAGGTCAAGAGACCCAGTACTTC.

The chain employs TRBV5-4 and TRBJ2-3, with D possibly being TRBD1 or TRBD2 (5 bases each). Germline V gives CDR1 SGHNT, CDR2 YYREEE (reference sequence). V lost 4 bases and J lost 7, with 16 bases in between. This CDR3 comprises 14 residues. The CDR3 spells CASSPSLGVYTQYF. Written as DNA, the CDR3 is TGTGCCAGCAGCCCTTCTTTGGGGGTTTATACGCAGTATTTT.

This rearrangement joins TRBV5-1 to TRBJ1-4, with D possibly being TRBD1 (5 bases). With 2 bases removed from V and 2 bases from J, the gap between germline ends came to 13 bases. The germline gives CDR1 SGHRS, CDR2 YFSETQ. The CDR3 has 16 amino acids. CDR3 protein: CASSFGASTTNEKLFF. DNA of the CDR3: TGCGCCAGCAGCTTCGGGGCTTCTACGACTAATGAAAAACTGTTTTTT.

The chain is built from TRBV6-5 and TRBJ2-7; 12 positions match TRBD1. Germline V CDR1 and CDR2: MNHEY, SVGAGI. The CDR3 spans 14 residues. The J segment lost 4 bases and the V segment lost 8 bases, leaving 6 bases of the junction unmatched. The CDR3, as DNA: TGTGCCAGCCAGGGGACAGGGGGCAAGTACGAGCAGTACTTC. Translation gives CASQGTGGKYEQYF.

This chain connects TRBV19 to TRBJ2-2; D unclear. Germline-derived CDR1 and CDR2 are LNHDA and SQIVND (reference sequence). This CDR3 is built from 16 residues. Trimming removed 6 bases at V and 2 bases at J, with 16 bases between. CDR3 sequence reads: CASRMGRTSNTGELFF. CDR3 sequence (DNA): TGTGCCAGTAGAATGGGTCGGACCTCTAACACCGGGGAGCTGTTTTTT.

The CDR3 DNA is TGTGCCAGCAGCTTACGGGACTTACGGATAAGGAACACTGAAGCTTTCTTT. Translating it yields CASSLRDLRIRNTEAFF. The chain couples TRBV7-8 to TRBJ1-1; D perhaps matches TRBD1 (5 bases). The germline gives CDR1 SGHVS, CDR2 FQNEAQ. CDR3 length equals 17 residues. Trimming took off 2 bases at V and 1 base at J, with 17 bases between the two ends.